Below are 8 T cell receptor beta chains sequenced from a single sample in a study of T cells after posttransplantation cyclophosphamide. Repertoires were generated with immunoSEQ multiplex PCR, while TCRdb's copy carries only in-frame clones and drops some. The sample lists 45,000 to 65,000 clones; about 86% were seen once. The specimen sequenced was PBMCs. These receptor sequences come from a man younger than 45 with a blood cancer, CMV-positive, and with a related stem cell donor.

This clone was observed a single time. The gene calls are TRBV30 and TRBJ1-1; D is possibly TRBD1 (5 bases). V was pared by 4 bases and J by 5 bases, with 14 bases between. Germline CDR1 and CDR2: GTSNPN and SVGIG (reference sequence). CDR3 length: 13 amino acids. The CDR3 loop reads CAWNPGVRTEAFF. CDR3 nucleotide sequence: TGTGCCTGGAACCCGGGGGTAAGAACTGAAGCTTTCTTT.

This clone was found a few times. The V and J genes are TRBV5-1 and TRBJ2-1; the match to TRBD2 covers 12 bases. J was trimmed by 7 bases and V by 0 bases; bases with no gene match: 2. Per the germline V gene, CDR1 is SGHRS and CDR2 is YFSETQ. The CDR3 has 15 amino acids. CDR3 in DNA: TGCGCCAGCAGCTTGGGGACTAGCGGGACGAATGAGCAGTTCTTC. Translation gives CASSLGTSGTNEQFF.

This clone occurred once. The genes are TRBV6-5 and TRBJ1-5, with D hard to call. CDR1 is MNHEY and CDR2 is SVGAGI in the germline V gene. The length of the CDR3 is 13 residues. V was shortened by 4 bases and J by 2 bases, with 6 bases between the two germline ends. The CDR3 is CASSFNGNQPQHF. The CDR3 region has the DNA TGTGCCAGCAGTTTTAATGGCAATCAGCCCCAGCATTTT.

This sequence joins TRBV21-1 and TRBJ2-2; the DNA was not compared with TRBD1, the D call given in the table. TRBV21-1 is a pseudogene. The CDR3 runs to 13 residues. CDR3 in DNA: TGTGCCAGCAGCTTACAGGGGAACGGGGAGCTGTTTTTT. This encodes CASSLQGNGELFF.

V usage is TRBV5-6 and J usage is TRBJ2-3; D possibly corresponds to TRBD2 (6 bases). Germline values: CDR1 SGHDT, CDR2 YYEEEE. There are 15 residues in the CDR3. V was trimmed by 2 bases and J by 2 bases, leaving 12 bases between them. The CDR3 sequence: CASSLGGVVTDTQYF. For the CDR3, the DNA is TGTGCCAGCAGCTTAGGAGGGGTAGTCACAGATACGCAGTATTTT.

This clone has only one observation. This chain uses TRBV7-2 with TRBJ1-4, with 9 bases matching TRBD1. Germline lookup yields CDR1 SGHTA and CDR2 FQGNSA. The CDR3 loop spans 14 amino acids. The V segment lost 4 bases and the J segment 6 bases; nucleotides outside the gene matches: 3. In nucleotides, the CDR3 is TGTGCCAGCAGCTCGAGACAGGGGGATGAAAAACTGTTTTTT. It translates to CASSSRQGDEKLFF.

The sample holds one count of this clone. The chain recombines TRBV18 with TRBJ1-5; D ambiguous. Trimming shortened V by 5 bases and J by 3 bases, and 8 bases separated the two germline ends. Germline CDR1 and CDR2: KGHSH and LQKENI. The CDR3 runs 13 residues. The CDR3 protein is CASSSSNNQPQHF. DNA for the CDR3: TGTGCCAGCTCAAGCTCAAACAATCAGCCCCAGCATTTT. The whole variable domain, remainder taken from reference TRBV18 and TRBJ1-5, is NAGVMQNPRHLVRRRGQEARLRCSPMKGHSHVYWYRQLPEEGLKFMVYLQKENIIDESGMPKERFSAEFPKEGPSILRIQQVVRGDSAAYFCASSSSNNQPQHFGDGTRLSIL.

The chain has TRBV7-6 and TRBJ1-2; no firm D call. The length of the CDR3 is 14 residues. The germline V and J ends were trimmed by 5 bases and 0 bases, with 10 bases remaining between them. CDR1 and CDR2 from the germline V gene are SGHVS and FNYEAQ. The DNA for the CDR3 is TGTGCCAGCAGCCTTACAAGTACTAACTATGGCTACACCTTC. It codes for CASSLTSTNYGYTF.